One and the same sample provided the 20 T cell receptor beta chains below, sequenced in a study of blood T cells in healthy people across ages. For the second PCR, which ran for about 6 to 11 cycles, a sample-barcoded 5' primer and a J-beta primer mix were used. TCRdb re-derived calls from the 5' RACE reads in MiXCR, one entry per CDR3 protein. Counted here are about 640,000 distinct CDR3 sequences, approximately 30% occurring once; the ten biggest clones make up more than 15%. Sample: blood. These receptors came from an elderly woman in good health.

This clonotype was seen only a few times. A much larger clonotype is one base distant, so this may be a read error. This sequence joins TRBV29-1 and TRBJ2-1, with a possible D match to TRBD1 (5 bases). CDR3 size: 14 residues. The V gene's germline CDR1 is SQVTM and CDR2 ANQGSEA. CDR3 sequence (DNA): TGCAGCGTTGAAGATACGTACAGGTACAATGAGCGGTTCTTC. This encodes CSVEDTYRYNERFF.

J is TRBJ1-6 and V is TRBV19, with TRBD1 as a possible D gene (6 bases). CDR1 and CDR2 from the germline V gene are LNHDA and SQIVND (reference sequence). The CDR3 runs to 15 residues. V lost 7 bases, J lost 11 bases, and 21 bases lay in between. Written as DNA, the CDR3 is TGTGCCAGTAATACCCAGGGGACCTCTGGGGCACCCCTCCACTTT. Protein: CASNTQGTSGAPLHF.

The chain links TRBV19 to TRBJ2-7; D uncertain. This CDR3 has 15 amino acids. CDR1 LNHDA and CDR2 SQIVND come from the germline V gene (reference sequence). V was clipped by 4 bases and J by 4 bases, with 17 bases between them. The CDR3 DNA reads TGTGCCAGTAGTACCGGTCTGGGCCCCACTTACGAGCAGTACTTC. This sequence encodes CASSTGLGPTYEQYF.

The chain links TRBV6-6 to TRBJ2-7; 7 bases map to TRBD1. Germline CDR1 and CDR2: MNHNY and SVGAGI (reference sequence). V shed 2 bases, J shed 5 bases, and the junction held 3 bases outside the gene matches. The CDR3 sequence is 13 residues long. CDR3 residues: CASSYVGGHEQYF. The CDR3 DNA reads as TGTGCCAGCAGTTACGTAGGGGGCCACGAGCAGTACTTC.

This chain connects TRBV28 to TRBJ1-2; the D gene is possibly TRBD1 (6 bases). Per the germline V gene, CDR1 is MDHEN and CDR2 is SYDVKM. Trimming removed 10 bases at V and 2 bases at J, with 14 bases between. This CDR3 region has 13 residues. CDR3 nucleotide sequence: TGTGCCACCCAGGCTAGGGGGAACTATGGCTACACCTTC. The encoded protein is CATQARGNYGYTF.

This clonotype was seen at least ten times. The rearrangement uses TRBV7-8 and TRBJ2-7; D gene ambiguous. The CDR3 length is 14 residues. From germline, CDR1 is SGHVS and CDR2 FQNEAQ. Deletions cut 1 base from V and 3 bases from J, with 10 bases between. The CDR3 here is CASSLGLQVYEQYF. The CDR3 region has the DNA TGTGCCAGCAGCTTAGGTCTCCAGGTCTACGAGCAGTACTTC.

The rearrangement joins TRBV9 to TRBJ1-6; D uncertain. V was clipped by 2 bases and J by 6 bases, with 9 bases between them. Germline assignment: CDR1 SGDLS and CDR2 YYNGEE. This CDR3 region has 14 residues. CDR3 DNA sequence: TGTGCCAGCAGCGTGGGCCAGCTTAATTCACCCCTCCACTTT. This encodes CASSVGQLNSPLHF.

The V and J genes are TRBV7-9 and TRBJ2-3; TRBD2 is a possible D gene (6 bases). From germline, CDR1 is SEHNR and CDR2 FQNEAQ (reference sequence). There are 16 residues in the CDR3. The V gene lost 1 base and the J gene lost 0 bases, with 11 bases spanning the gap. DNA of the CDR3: TGTGCCAGCAGCTTAGGTGGCGGGGCTAGCACAGATACGCAGTATTTT. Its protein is CASSLGGGASTDTQYF. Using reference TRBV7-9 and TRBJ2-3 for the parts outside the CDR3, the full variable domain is DTGVSQNPRHKITKRGQNVTFRCDPISEHNRLYWYRQTLGQGPEFLTYFQNEAQLEKSRLLSDRFSAERPKGSFSTLEIQRTEQGDSAMYLCASSLGGGASTDTQYFGPGTRLTVL.

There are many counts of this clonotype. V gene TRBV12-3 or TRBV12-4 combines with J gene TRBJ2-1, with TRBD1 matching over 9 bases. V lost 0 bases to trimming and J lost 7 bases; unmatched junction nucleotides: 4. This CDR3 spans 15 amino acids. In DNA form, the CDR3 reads TGTGCCAGCAGTTTAGCGGGACAGGGTGGGAATGAGCAGTTCTTC. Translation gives CASSLAGQGGNEQFF.

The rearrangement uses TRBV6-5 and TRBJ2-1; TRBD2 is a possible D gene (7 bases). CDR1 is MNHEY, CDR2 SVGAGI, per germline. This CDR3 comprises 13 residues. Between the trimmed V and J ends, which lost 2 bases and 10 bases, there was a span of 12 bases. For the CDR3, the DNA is TGTGCCAGCAGTTACCCCAGGGGAGGGGAGCAGTTCTTC. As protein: CASSYPRGGEQFF.

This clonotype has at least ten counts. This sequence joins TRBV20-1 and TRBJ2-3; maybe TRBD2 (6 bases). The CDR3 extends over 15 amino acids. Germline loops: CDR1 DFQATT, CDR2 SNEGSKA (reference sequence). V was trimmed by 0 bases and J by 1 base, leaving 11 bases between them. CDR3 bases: TGCAGTGCTAGAGAGTCCCCTAGCGGCACAGATACGCAGTATTTT. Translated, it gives CSARESPSGTDTQYF.

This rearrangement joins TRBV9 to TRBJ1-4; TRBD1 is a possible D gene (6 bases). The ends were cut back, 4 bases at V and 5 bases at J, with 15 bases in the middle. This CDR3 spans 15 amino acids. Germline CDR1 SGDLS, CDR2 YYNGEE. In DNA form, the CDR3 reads TGTGCCAGCAGCATCAAGGACAGAGGAAATGAAAAACTGTTTTTT. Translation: CASSIKDRGNEKLFF.

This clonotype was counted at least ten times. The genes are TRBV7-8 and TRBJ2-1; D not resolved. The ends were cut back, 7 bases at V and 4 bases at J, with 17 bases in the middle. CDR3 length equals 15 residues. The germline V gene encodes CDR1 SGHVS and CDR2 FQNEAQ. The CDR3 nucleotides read TGTGCCAGCAAAGGTTCCGGTCAGGAGTACAATGAGCAGTTCTTC. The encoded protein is CASKGSGQEYNEQFF.

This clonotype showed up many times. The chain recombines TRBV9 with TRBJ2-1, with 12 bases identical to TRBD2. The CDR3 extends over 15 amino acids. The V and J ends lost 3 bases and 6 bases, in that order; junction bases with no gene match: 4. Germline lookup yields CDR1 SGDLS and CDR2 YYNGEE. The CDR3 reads CASSALAGGGNEQFF. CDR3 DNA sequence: TGTGCCAGCAGCGCTCTAGCGGGGGGGGGCAATGAGCAGTTCTTC.

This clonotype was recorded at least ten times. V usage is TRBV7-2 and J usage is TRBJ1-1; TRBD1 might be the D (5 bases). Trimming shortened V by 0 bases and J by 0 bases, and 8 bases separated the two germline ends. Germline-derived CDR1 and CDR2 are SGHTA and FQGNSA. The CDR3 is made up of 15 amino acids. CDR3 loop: CASSLATGVNTEAFF. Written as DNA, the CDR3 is TGTGCCAGCAGCTTAGCGACGGGGGTGAACACTGAAGCTTTCTTT.

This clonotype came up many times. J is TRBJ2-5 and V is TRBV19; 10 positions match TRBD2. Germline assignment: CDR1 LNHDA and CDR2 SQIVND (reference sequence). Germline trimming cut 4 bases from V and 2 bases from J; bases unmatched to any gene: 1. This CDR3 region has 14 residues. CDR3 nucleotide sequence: TGTGCCAGTAGTACTAGCGGGGGACAAGAGACCCAGTACTTC. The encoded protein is CASSTSGGQETQYF.

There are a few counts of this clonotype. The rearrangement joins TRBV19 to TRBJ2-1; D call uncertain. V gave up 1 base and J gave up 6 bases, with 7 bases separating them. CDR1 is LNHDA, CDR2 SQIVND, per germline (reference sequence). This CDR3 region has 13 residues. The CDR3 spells CASSIVGSNEQFF. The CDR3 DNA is TGTGCCAGTAGTATAGTGGGCAGCAATGAGCAGTTCTTC.

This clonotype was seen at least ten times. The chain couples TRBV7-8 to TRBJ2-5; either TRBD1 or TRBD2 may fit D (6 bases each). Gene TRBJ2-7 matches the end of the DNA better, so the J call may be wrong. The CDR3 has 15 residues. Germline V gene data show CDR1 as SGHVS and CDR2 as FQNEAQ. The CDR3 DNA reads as TGTGCCAGCAGCCTGTCCGGGACTGGGGGGCGCGAGCAGTACTTC. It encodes CASSLSGTGGREQYF.

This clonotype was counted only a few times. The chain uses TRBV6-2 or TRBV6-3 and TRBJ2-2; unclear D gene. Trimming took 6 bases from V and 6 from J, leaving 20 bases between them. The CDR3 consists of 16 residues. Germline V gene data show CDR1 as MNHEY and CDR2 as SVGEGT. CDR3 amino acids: CASSINPGPVSGELFF. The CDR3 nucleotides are TGTGCCAGCAGCATAAACCCGGGCCCCGTCTCCGGGGAGCTGTTTTTT.

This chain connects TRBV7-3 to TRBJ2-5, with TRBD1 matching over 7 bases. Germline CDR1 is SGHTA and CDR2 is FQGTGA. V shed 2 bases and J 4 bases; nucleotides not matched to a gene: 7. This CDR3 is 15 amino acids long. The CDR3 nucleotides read TGTGCCAGCAGCTTATCCGGGACAGAGGGAGAGACCCAGTACTTC. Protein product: CASSLSGTEGETQYF.